This TCR beta chain was identified in a study of prognosis after radiotherapy for stage I lung cancer. Overall study findings and caveats: Nobody established whether the expanded TCR clones were specific to the tumor. Lower Shannon entropy after stereotactic body radiation therapy was observed in patients who went on to develop distant metastases.

The table lists this clonotype with many counts. The antigen is unknown. Genomic DNA was the source, and TCR beta CDR3 was amplified from it by two-round multiplex PCR. Primers (each specific to one TRBV or TRBJ gene) were used in first-round PCR. TCRdb itself ran the multiplex PCR reads through MiXCR, one entry per CDR3 protein. The sample records about 19,000 distinct CDR3 sequences, 45% to 50% being singletons. There were six milliliters of peripheral blood drawn at each of two time points. The CDR3 has 11 residues. V was shortened by 4 bases and J by 1 base, with 4 bases between the two germline ends. Germline V gene data show CDR1 as SQVTM and CDR2 as ANQGSEA.

This TCR derives from a donor aged 50 or older with non-small cell lung cancer. The sequencing here drew on PBMCs, taken before or after stereotactic body radiation therapy (not recorded which). The rearrangement uses TRBV29-1 and TRBJ1-1; D ambiguous. CDR3 bases: TGCAGCGTTGCGAAGAACACTGAAGCTTTCTTT. Amino acids: CSVAKNTEAFF.